A single sample gave rise to the 3 T cell receptor beta chains below, sequenced in a study of T cells after yellow fever vaccination. TCRdb reanalysed the 5' RACE reads using MiXCR and keeps one entry per CDR3 protein. The data hold 5,000 or so distinct CDR3 sequences, with roughly 6% observed a single time. The sequencing here drew on PBMCs, either bulk or a sorted T-cell subset (CD4+, CD8+, memory, or dextramer-sorted; not recorded which), taken approximately 15 days after the first yellow fever vaccination. Every receptor here comes from a young man who received the YFV17D yellow fever vaccine.

This clonotype was detected ten times or more. The chain joins TRBV4-1 to TRBJ1-2; 8 bases align to TRBD1. Looked up from germline, CDR1 is MGHRA and CDR2 is YSYEKL. This CDR3 is 17 amino acids long. The ends lost 1 base at V and 7 bases at J; junction bases unmatched: 14. The DNA for the CDR3 is TGCGCCAGCAGCCAAGTCCCGGACAGGGTCCCAAGAAGTGGCTACACCTTC. The encoded protein is CASSQVPDRVPRSGYTF.

This clonotype showed up many times. This chain joins TRBV4-1 and TRBJ2-3; tentative D call: TRBD1 (5 bases). Germline lookup yields CDR1 MGHRA and CDR2 YSYEKL. CDR3 length equals 15 residues. Trimming removed 5 bases from V and 3 bases from J, with 15 bases in between. CDR3 nucleotide sequence: TGCGCCAGCAGCAAGCTAGACAGATTAACAGATACGCAGTATTTT. Translating it yields CASSKLDRLTDTQYF.

The rearrangement links TRBV30 to TRBJ1-6; TRBD1 matches at 7 bases. The CDR3 is 12 amino acids. Trimming removed 5 bases from V and 5 bases from J; junction bases left unmatched: 0. Germline CDR1 GTSNPN, CDR2 SVGIG (reference sequence). The CDR3 loop is CAWDRDNSPLHF. The CDR3 region has the DNA TGTGCCTGGGACAGGGATAATTCACCCCTCCACTTT.